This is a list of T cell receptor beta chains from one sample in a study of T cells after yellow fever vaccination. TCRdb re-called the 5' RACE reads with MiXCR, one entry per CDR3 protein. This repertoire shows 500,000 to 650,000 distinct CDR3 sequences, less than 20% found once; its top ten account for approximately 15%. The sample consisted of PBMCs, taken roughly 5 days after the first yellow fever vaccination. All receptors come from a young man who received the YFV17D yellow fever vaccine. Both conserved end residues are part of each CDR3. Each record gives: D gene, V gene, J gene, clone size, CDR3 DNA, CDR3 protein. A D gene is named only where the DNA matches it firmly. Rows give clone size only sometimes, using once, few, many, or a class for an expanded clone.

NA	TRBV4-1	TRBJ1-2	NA	TGCGCCAGCAGCCAGGGCCCCTCAGCATGGGATTTGAGCTACACCTTC	CASSQGPSAWDLSYTF
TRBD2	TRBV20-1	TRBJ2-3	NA	TGCAGTGCTAGAGATCTAGGACTAGCGGGGGGTTCTAGCACAGATACGCAGTATTTT	CSARDLGLAGGSSTDTQYF
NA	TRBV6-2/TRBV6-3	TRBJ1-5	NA	TGTGCCAGCAGTCCTCCGAGGCCCTCCCCTAAGCCCCAGCATTTT	CASSPPRPSPKPQHF
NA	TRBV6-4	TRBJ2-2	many	TGTGCCAGCAGTGAGGGGGGACAAAACACCGGGGAGCTGTTTTTT	CASSEGGQNTGELFF
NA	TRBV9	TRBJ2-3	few	TGTGCCAGCAGCGTTGTCCCGGGCGGGGATACGCAGTATTTT	CASSVVPGGDTQYF
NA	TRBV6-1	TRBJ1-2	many	TGTGCCAGCAGCCCCCGGGGGAACTATGGCTACACCTTC	CASSPRGNYGYTF
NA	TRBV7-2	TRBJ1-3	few	TGTGCCAGCAGCTACAGGAGTGGCTCTGGAAACACCATATATTTT	CASSYRSGSGNTIYF
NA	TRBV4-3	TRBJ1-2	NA	TGCGCCAGCAGCCAAGAAACTAGGAGGCCCGTCTATGGCTACACCTTC	CASSQETRRPVYGYTF
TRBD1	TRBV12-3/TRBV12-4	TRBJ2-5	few	TGTGCCAGCGGTAGACAGGGGGCCCGGGAGACCCAGTACTTC	CASGRQGARETQYF
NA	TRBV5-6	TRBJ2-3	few	TGTGCCAGCAGCTTGGGCCCCCCTCGGACAGCAGATACGCAGTATTTT	CASSLGPPRTADTQYF
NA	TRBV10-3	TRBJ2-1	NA	TGTGCCATCAGTACGCGCGGCTACGATGAGCAGTTCTTC	CAISTRGYDEQFF
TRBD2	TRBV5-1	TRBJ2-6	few	TGCGCCAGCAGACTAGCGGGGGGTCTCTCTGGGGCCAACGTCCTGACTTTC	CASRLAGGLSGANVLTF
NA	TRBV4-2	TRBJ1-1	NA	TGTGCCAGCAGCCGAGAGAAGTGGGATATGAACACTGAAGCTTTCTTT	CASSREKWDMNTEAFF
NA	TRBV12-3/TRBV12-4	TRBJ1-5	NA	TGTGCCAGCAGCCGGGGTTCGGGTTTTTTTGTCAATCAGCCCCAGCATTTT	CASSRGSGFFVNQPQHF
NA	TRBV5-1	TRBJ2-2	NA	TGCGCCAGCAGCCCTAGGACAGACTTCACCGGGGAGCTGTTTTTT	CASSPRTDFTGELFF
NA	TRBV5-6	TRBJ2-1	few	TGTGCCAGCAGCTTGGACGGAACCCACAACAATGAGCAGTTCTTC	CASSLDGTHNNEQFF
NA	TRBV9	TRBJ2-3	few	TGTGCCAGCAGCGAGCCCTCGGGCGATTCCAGCACAGATACGCAGTATTTT	CASSEPSGDSSTDTQYF
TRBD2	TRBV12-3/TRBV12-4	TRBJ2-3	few	TGTGCCAGCAGCGTGACCGCGGGAGTAGATACGCAGTATTTT	CASSVTAGVDTQYF
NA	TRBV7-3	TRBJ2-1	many	TGTGCCAGCAGCTTAAGTGGGGGAGCCTCCTACAATGAGCAGTTCTTC	CASSLSGGASYNEQFF
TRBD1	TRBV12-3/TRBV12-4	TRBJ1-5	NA	TGTGCCAGCAGTGGGACAGGGAGTACAAACCAGCCCCAGCATTTT	CASSGTGSTNQPQHF
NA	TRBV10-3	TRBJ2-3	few	TGTGCCATCAGTGAGGGGACATCTAGCACAGATACGCAGTATTTT	CAISEGTSSTDTQYF
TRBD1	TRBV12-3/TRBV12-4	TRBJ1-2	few	TGTGCCAGCAGGACAGGGGGAGCTTACTATGGCTACACCTTC	CASRTGGAYYGYTF
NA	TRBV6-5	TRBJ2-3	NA	TGTGCCAGCAGTTACTTCGGGGGAGATACGCAGTATTTT	CASSYFGGDTQYF
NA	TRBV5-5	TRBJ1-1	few	TGTGCCAGCAGCTTGGAGCCGGGGAAGTACACTGAAGCTTTCTTT	CASSLEPGKYTEAFF
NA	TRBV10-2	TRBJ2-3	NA	TGCGCCAGCACCGGACCCCCTATGTTGCAGGGGTCTTTTGATACGCAGTATTTT	CASTGPPMLQGSFDTQYF
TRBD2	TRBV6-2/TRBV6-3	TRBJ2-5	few	TGTGCCAGCAGTTACCAGCGGGGGGGGCAGGAGACCCAGTACTTC	CASSYQRGGQETQYF
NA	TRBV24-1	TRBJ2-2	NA	TGTGCCACCAGTGATTTGCATAGGCGGGGGCCCGGGGAGCTGTTTTTT	CATSDLHRRGPGELFF
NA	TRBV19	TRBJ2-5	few	TGTGCCAGTAGTATCCTTGGGGGCCAAGAGACCCAGTACTTC	CASSILGGQETQYF
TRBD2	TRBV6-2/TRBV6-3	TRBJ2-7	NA	TGTGCCAGCCTCCCTAGCGGGGACACCTACGAGCAGTACTTC	CASLPSGDTYEQYF
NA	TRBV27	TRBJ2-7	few	TGTGCCAGCAGCCGGATCGGGAGCTACGAGCAGTACTTC	CASSRIGSYEQYF
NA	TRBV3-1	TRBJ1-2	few	TGTGCCAGCAGCCAAGAGTGGGCCTATGGCTACACCTTC	CASSQEWAYGYTF
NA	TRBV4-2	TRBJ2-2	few	TGTGCCAGCAGCCAGGCCGGACTGGGCGGGGAGCTGTTTTTT	CASSQAGLGGELFF
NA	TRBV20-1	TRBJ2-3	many	TGCAGTGCTAGATCCAGGGTGGGCACAGATACGCAGTATTTT	CSARSRVGTDTQYF
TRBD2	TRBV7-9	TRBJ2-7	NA	TGTGCCAGCAGCCCCAGGGCGGGGGTGTACGAGCAGTACTTC	CASSPRAGVYEQYF
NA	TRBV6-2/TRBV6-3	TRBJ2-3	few	TGTGCCAGCAGTTATAGCCGTCACACAGATACGCAGTATTTT	CASSYSRHTDTQYF
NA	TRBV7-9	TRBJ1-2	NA	TGTGCCACTCCCAGCTCCGACAGGCCCGAGTACTATGGCTACACCTTC	CATPSSDRPEYYGYTF
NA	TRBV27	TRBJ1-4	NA	TGTGCCAGCAGCCGCCGCGTCGGCAGGTTCGGACCAACTAATGAAAAACTGTTTTTT	CASSRRVGRFGPTNEKLFF
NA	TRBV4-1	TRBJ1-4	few	TGCGCCAGCAGCCAAGAGTGGGCGGAGGGCGAAAAACTGTTTTTT	CASSQEWAEGEKLFF
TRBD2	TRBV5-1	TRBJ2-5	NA	TGCGCCAGCAGCACCGGGACTAGCGGGGGCTATTTTCAAGAGACCCAGTACTTC	CASSTGTSGGYFQETQYF
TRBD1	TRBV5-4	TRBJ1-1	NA	TGTGCCAGCAGCTTGAACCGGGACAGGGCTTTCTTT	CASSLNRDRAFF
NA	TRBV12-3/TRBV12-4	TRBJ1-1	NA	TGTGCCAGCAAATTCGGGGGGTATAGCACTGAAGCTTTCTTT	CASKFGGYSTEAFF
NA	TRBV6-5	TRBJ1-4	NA	TGTGCCAGCAGTTATGATGGCCAGACAACTAATGAAAAACTGTTTTTT	CASSYDGQTTNEKLFF
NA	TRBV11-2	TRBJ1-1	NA	TGTGCCACGTTTGGGGTCTCTGAAGCTTTCTTT	CATFGVSEAFF
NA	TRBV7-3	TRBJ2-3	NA	TGTGCCAGCAGCTTAACGAGCAACACAGATACGCAGTATTTT	CASSLTSNTDTQYF
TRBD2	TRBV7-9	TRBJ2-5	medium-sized	TGTGCCAGCAGCCCTCGGGAGGGAGAGACCCAGTACTTC	CASSPREGETQYF
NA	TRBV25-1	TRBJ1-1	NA	TGTGCCAGCAGTGAGCTCGGTGAAGCTTTCTTT	CASSELGEAFF
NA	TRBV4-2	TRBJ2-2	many	TGTGCCAGCAGCTCGCGGGACGAAAACACCGGGGAGCTGTTTTTT	CASSSRDENTGELFF
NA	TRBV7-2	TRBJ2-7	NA	TGTGCCAGCAGCTTACGGGGGACACCTATGACGGGCGAGCAGTACTTC	CASSLRGTPMTGEQYF
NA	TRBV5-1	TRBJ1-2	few	TGCGCCAGCTCTAAGGACGTATCCTATGGCTACACCTTC	CASSKDVSYGYTF
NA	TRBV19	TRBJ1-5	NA	TGTGCCAGTAGTGAAACAGGGTATAGCAATCAGCCCCAGCATTTT	CASSETGYSNQPQHF
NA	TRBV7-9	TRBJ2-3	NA	TGTGCCAGCAGCTCTCGGGTAGGAGGGGAGACAGATACGCAGTATTTT	CASSSRVGGETDTQYF
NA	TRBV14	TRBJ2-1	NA	TGTGCCAGCAGCCAAAGCACGGGGTTCTACAATGAGCAGTTCTTC	CASSQSTGFYNEQFF
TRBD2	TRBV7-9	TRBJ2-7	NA	TGTGCCAGCAGCTCTACAGCGGGGAACTACGAGCAGTACTTC	CASSSTAGNYEQYF
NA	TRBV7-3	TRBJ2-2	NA	TGTGCCAGCAGCTTCGGTATGGAGGACACCGGGGAGCTGTTTTTT	CASSFGMEDTGELFF